One T cell receptor (beta chain) is described in this entry. The antigen is not known. Assay: immunoSEQ multiplex PCR; the TCRdb copy retains only in-frame clones and omits some. The sample has over 85,000 clones, more than 70% seen once. This specimen comes from a study of cytomegalovirus exposure and HLA in healthy donors. Regarding the study as a whole: The study labeled 164 TCR beta chains cytomegalovirus-associated. First-cohort TCR clusters tended to co-occur in the 130 or so validation repertoires, a later analysis found.

While the first cohort had fewer than 850 subjects, the donors belonged to the separate validation cohort of over a hundred subjects. CDR1 is LNHDA, CDR2 SQIVND, per germline (reference sequence). V was clipped by 7 bases and J by 3 bases; unmatched bases: 13. CDR3 length: 17 amino acids. Sequencing was performed on PBMCs. This receptor was identified in a young woman in good health and CMV-seropositive. V is TRBV19 and J is TRBJ2-3, with 10 bases fitting TRBD2. CDR3 protein: CASISLAGPTETDTQYF. Written as DNA, the CDR3 is TGTGCCAGTATTTCACTAGCGGGGCCCACAGAAACAGATACGCAGTATTTT. Full variable domain (outside the CDR3, taken from reference TRBV19 and TRBJ2-3): DGGITQSPKYLFRKEGQNVTLSCEQNLNHDAMYWYRQDPGQGLRLIYYSQIVNDFQKGDIAEGYSVSREKKESFPLTVTSAQKNPTAFYLCASISLAGPTETDTQYFGPGTRLTVL.